The text below deals with one T cell receptor (beta chain). CDR1 SEHNR and CDR2 FQNEAQ come from the germline V gene (reference sequence). The J segment lost 2 bases and the V segment lost 5 bases, leaving 7 bases of the junction unmatched. CDR3 length: 16 amino acids. This specimen belongs to a study of shared T cell receptors in the human thymus. Clones were read by immunoSEQ multiplex PCR, and TCRdb kept only the in-frame ones, dropping some. In the table there are some 660,000 clones, around 87% of which are singletons. Separately, the same data were catalogued under a study of human thymus T cells. That publication notes: Each of the donors was a healthy Finnish infant who was undergoing open corrective cardiac surgery for congenital heart defects. Thymic resections from corrective heart surgery supplied the tissue. Unrelated individuals were reported by related research to share highly overlapping thymic repertoires.

The chain recombines TRBV7-9 with TRBJ2-1; TRBD2 matches 9 bases. Sequences were obtained from thymocytes. The source of this sequence is a boy in the first two years of life with a congenital heart defect. The CDR3 DNA sequence: TGTGCCAGCAGCCCGCACGCGGGAGGGGCCTACAATGAGCAGTTCTTC. It codes for CASSPHAGGAYNEQFF.